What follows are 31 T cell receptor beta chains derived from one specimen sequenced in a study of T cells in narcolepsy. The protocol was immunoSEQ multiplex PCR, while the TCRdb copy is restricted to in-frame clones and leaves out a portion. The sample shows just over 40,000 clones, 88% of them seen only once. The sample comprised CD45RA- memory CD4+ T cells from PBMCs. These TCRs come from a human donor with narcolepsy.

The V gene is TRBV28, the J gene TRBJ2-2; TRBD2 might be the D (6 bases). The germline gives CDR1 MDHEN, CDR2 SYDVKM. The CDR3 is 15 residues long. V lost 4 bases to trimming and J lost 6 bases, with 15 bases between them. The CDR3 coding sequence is TGTGCCAGCAGTTCCACGGCGGGCGGGGCCGGGGAGCTGTTTTTT. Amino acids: CASSSTAGGAGELFF.

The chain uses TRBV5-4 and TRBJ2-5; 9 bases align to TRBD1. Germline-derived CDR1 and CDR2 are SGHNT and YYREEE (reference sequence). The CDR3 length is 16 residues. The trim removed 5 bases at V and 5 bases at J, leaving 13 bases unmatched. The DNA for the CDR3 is TGTGCCAGCAGTGCTCACGGACAGGGGAAATTGGAGACCCAGTACTTC. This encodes CASSAHGQGKLETQYF.

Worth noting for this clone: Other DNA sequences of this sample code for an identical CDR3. The CDR3: CASSLGVGGSTDTQYF. CDR3 nucleotide sequence: TGTGCCAGCAGCTTGGGTGTCGGGGGTAGCACAGATACGCAGTATTTT. V is TRBV5-4 and J is TRBJ2-3; D perhaps matches TRBD2 (6 bases). Germline V CDR1 and CDR2: SGHNT, YYREEE (reference sequence). V was cut by 0 bases and J by 0 bases, with 11 bases left in between. CDR3 length: 16 residues.

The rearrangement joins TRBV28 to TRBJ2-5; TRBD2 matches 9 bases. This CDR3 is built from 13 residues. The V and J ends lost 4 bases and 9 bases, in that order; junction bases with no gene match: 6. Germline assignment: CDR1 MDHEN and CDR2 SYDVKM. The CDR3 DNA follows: TGTGCCAGCAGTTCCGATCTAGCGGGGCCCCAGTACTTC. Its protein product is CASSSDLAGPQYF.

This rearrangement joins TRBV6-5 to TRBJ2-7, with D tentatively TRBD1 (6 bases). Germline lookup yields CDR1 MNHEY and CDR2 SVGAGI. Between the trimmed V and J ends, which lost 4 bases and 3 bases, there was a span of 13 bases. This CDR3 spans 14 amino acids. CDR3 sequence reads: CASSSSTGRYEQYF. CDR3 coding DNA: TGTGCCAGCAGTTCGTCGACAGGACGCTACGAGCAGTACTTC.

Here the CDR3 DNA reads TGTGCCAGCAGCAGACATTACAGGAACACTGAAGCTTTCTTT. Protein: CASSRHYRNTEAFF. The chain has TRBV21-1 and TRBJ1-1; TRBD1 is the table's D call, not checked against the DNA. TRBV21-1 corresponds to a pseudogene. This CDR3 spans 14 amino acids.

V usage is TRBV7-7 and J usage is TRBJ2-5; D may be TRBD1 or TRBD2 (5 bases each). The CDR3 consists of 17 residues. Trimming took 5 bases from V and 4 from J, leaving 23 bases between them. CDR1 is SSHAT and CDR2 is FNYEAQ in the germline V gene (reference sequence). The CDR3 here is CASSSSSMGDGRETQYF. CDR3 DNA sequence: TGTGCCAGCAGCAGCAGTAGTATGGGGGATGGTCGAGAGACCCAGTACTTC.

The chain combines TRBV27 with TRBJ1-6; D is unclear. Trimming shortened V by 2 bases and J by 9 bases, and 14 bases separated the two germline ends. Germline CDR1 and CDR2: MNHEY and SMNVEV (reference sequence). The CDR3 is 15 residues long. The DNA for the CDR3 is TGTGCCAGCAGTTTAGGGCAACTTCGCGGTTCACCCCTCCACTTT. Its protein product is CASSLGQLRGSPLHF.

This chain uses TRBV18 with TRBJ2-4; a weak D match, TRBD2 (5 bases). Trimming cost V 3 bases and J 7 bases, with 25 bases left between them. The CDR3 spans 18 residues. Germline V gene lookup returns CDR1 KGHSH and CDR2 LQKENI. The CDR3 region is CASSPLGPSGGSSNIQYF. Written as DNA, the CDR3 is TGTGCCAGCTCACCCTTAGGCCCGTCCGGAGGATCAAGCAACATTCAGTACTTC.

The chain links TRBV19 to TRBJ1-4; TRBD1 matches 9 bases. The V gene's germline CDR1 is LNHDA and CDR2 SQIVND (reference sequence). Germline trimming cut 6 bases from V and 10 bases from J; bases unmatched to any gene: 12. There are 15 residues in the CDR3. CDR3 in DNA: TGTGCCAGTAGCCCCCTGACGGGACAGGGTAGAAAACTGTTTTTT. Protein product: CASSPLTGQGRKLFF.

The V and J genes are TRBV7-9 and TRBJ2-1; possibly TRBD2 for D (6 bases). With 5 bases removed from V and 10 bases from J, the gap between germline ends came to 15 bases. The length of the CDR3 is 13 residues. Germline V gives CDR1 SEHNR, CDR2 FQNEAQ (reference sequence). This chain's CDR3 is CASSQTGSPEQFF. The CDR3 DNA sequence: TGTGCCAGCAGCCAGACCGGGAGCCCGGAGCAGTTCTTC.

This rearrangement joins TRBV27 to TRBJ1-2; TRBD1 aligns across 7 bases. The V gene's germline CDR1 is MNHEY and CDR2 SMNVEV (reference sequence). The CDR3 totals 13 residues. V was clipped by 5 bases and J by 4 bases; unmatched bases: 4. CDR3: CASSVGQAYGYTF. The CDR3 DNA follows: TGTGCCAGCAGTGTAGGACAGGCCTATGGCTACACCTTC.

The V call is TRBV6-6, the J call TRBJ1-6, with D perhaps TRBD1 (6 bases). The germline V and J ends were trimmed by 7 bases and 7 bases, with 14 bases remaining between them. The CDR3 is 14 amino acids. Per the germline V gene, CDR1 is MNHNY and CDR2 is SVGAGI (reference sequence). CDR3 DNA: TGTGCCAGCATAGTAGACAGGACGAATTCACCCCTCCACTTT. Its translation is CASIVDRTNSPLHF.

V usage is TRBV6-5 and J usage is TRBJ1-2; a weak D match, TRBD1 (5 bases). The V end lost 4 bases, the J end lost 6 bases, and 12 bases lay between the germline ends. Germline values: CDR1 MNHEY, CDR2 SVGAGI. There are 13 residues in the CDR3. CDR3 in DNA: TGTGCCAGCAGTTTGGGGGGGTGGGATGGCTACACCTTC. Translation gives CASSLGGWDGYTF.

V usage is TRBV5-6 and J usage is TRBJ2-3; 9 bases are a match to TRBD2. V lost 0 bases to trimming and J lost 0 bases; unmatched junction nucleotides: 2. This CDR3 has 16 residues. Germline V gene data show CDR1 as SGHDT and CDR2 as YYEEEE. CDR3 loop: CASSLASGGSTDTQYF. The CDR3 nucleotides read TGTGCCAGCAGCTTGGCCAGCGGGGGGAGCACAGATACGCAGTATTTT.

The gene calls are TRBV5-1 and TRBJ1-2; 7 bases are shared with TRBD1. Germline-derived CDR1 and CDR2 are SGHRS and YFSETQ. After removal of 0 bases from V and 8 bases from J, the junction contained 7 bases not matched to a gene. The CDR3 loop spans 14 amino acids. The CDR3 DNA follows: TGCGCCAGCAGCTTGGGGGACAGAAGAACGGGCTACACCTTC. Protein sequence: CASSLGDRRTGYTF.

The CDR3 sequence is CASSPRGNQANQPQHF. The CDR3 DNA is TGTGCCAGCTCACCTAGGGGGAATCAAGCGAATCAGCCCCAGCATTTT. The chain joins TRBV18 to TRBJ1-5; possible D gene TRBD1, 6 bases. CDR3 length: 16 residues. Trimming cost V 3 bases and J 4 bases, with 16 bases left between them. Germline-derived CDR1 and CDR2 are KGHSH and LQKENI.

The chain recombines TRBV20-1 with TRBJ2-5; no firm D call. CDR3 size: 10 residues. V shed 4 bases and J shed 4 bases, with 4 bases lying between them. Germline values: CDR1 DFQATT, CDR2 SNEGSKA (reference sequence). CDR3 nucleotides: TGCAGTGCTAAATCAGAGACCCAGTACTTC. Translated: CSAKSETQYF.

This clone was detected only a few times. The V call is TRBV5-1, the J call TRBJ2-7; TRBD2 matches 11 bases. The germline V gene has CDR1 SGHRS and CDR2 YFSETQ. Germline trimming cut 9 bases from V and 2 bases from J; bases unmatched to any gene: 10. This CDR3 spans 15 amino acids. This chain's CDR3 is CATASGTSGPYEQYF. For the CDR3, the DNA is TGCGCCACCGCCTCCGGGACTAGCGGCCCCTACGAGCAGTACTTC.

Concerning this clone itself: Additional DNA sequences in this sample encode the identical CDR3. CDR3 sequence: CASSTRTGGGPYGYTF. The CDR3 DNA is TGCGCCAGCAGCACACGTACTGGGGGGGGTCCGTATGGCTACACCTTC. The rearrangement joins TRBV4-1 to TRBJ1-2, with a weak D call TRBD1 (5 bases). The germline V gene encodes CDR1 MGHRA and CDR2 YSYEKL. The ends were cut back, 5 bases at V and 5 bases at J, with 21 bases in the middle. CDR3 length: 16 amino acids.

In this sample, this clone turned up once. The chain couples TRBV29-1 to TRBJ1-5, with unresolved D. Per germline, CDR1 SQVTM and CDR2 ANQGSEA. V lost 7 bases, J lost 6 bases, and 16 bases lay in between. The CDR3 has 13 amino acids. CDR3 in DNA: TGCAGCGCCGGAGATGGGATCAGTCAGCCCCAGCATTTT. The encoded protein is CSAGDGISQPQHF.

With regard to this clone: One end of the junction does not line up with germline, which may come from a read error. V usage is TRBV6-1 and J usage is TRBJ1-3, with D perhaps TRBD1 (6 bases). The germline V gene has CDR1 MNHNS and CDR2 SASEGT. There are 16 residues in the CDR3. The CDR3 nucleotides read TGTGCCAGCAGTGAAGCCAGGACAGCCACTGGACACACCATATATTTT. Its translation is CASSEARTATGHTIYF.

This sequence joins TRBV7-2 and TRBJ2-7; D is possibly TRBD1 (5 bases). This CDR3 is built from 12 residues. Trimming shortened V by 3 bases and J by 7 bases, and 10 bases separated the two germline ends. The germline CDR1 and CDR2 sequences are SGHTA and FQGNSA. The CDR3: CASSLGPREQYF. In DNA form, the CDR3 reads TGTGCCAGCAGCTTGGGGCCACGTGAGCAGTACTTC. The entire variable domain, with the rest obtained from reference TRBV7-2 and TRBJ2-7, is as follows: GAGVSQSPSNKVTEKGKDVELRCDPISGHTALYWYRQSLGQGLEFLIYFQGNSAPDKSGLPSDRFSAERTGGSVSTLTIQRTQQEDSAVYLCASSLGPREQYFGPGTRLTVT.

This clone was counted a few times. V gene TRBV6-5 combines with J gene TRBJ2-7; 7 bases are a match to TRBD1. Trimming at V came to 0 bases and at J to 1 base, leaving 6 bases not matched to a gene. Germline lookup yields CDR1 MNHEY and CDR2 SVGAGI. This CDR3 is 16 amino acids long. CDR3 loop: CASSYSMTGFSYEQYF. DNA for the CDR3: TGTGCCAGCAGTTACTCGATGACAGGGTTTTCCTACGAGCAGTACTTC.

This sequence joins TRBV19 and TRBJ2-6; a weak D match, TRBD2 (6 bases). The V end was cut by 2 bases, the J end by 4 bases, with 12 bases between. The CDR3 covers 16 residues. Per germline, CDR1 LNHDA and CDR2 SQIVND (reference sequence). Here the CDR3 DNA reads TGTGCCAGTAGTATACGTGGAGGGGCCGGGGCCAACGTCCTGACTTTC. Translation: CASSIRGGAGANVLTF.

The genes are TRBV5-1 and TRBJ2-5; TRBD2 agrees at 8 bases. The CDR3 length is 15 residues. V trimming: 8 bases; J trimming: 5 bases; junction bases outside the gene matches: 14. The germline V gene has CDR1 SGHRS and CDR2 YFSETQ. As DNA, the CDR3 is TGCGCCAGTAAGGAAGCGGGAGAGGTCGGGGAGACCCAGTACTTC. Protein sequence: CASKEAGEVGETQYF.

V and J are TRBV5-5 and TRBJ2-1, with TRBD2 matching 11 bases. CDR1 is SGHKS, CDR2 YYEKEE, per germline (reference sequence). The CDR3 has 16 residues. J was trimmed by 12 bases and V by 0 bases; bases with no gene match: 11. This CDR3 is CASSLAGTSGPWGQFF. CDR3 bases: TGTGCCAGCAGCTTGGCCGGGACTAGCGGCCCGTGGGGGCAGTTCTTC.

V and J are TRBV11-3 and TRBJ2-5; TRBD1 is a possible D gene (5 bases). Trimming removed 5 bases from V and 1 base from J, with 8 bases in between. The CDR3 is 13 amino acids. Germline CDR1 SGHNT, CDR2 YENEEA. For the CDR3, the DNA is TGTGCCAGCAGCCGACAGACCCAAGAGACCCAGTACTTC. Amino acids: CASSRQTQETQYF.

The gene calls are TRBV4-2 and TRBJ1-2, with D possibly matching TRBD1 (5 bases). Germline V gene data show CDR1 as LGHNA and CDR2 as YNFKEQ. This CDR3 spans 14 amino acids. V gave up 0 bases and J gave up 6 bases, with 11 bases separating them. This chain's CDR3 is CASSQDGGADGYTF. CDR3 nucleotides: TGTGCCAGCAGCCAAGATGGTGGGGCGGATGGCTACACCTTC.

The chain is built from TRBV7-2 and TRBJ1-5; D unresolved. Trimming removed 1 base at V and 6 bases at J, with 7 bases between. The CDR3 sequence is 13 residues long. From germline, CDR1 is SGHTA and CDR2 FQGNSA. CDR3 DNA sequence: TGTGCCAGCAGCTTAGTTCTCAGTCAGCCCCAGCATTTT. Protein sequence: CASSLVLSQPQHF.

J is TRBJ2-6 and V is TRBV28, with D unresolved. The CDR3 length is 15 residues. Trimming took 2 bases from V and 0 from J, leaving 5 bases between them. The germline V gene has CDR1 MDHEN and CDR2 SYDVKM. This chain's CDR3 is CASSLMGSGANVLTF. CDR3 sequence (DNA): TGTGCCAGCAGTTTAATGGGCTCTGGGGCCAACGTCCTGACTTTC.